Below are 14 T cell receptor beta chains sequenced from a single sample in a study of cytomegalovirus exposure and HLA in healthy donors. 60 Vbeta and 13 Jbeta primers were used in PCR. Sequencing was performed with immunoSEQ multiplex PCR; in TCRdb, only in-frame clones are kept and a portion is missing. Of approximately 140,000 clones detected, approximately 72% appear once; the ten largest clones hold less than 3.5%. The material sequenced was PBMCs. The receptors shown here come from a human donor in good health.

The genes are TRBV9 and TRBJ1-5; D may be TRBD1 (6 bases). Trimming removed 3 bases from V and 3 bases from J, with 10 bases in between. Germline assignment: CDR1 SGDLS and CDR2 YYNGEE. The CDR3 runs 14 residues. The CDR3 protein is CASSAGATNQPQHF. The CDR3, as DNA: TGTGCCAGCAGCGCAGGGGCCACCAATCAGCCCCAGCATTTT. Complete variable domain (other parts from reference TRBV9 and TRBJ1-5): DSGVTQTPKHLITATGQRVTLRCSPRSGDLSVYWYQQSLDQGLQFLIQYYNGEERAKGNILERFSAQQFPDLHSELNLSSLELGDSALYFCASSAGATNQPQHFGDGTRLSIL.

CDR3 bases: TGTGCCAGCAGCCATTCGTGGAGGGAATACTACAATGAGCAGTTCTTC. Residues: CASSHSWREYYNEQFF. The genes are TRBV7-9 and TRBJ2-1; perhaps TRBD2 as D (6 bases). This CDR3 contains 16 residues. V dropped 5 bases and J dropped 3 bases, with 17 bases sitting between them. CDR1 and CDR2 (germline): SEHNR, FQNEAQ (reference sequence).

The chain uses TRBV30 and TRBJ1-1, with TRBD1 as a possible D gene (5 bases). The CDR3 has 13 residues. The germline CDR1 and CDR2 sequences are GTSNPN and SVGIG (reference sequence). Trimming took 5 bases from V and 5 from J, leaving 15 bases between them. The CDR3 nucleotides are TGTGCCTGGTTCTTTCGGGGGGGAACTGAAGCTTTCTTT. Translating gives CAWFFRGGTEAFF.

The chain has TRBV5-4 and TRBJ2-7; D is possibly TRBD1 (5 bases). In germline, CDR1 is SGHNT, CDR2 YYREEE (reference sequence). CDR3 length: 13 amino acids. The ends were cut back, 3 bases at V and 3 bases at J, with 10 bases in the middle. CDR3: CASSWSRDYEQYF. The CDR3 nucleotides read TGTGCCAGCAGCTGGAGCAGGGACTACGAGCAGTACTTC.

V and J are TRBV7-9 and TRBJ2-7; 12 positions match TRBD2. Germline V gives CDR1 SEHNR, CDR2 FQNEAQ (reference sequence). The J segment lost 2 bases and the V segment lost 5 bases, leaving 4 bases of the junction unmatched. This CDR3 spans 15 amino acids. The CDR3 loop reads CASSQTSGSPYEQYF. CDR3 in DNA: TGTGCCAGCAGCCAGACTAGCGGGAGCCCCTACGAGCAGTACTTC.

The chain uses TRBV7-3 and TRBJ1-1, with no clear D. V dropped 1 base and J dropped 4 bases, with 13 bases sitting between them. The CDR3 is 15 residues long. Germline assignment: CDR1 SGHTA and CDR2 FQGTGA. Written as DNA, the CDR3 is TGTGCCAGCAGCTTAATTGGAGGGTCGGGCACTGAAGCTTTCTTT. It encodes CASSLIGGSGTEAFF. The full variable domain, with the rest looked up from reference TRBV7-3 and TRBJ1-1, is GAGVSQTPSNKVTEKGKYVELRCDPISGHTALYWYRQSLGQGPEFLIYFQGTGAADDSGLPNDRFFAVRPEGSVSTLKIQRTERGDSAVYLCASSLIGGSGTEAFFGQGTRLTVV.

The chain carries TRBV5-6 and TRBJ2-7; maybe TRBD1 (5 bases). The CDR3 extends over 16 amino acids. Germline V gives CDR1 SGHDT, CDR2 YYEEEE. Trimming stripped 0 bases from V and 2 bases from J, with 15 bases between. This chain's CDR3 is CASSLDRQRVAYEQYF. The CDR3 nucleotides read TGTGCCAGCAGCTTGGACAGGCAACGAGTAGCCTACGAGCAGTACTTC.

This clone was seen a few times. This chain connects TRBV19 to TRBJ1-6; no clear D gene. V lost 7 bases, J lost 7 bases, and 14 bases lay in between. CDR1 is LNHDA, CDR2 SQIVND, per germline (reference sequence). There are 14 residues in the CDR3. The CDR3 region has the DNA TGTGCCAGTACCCCCGGTGGGCCAAATTCACCCCTCCACTTT. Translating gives CASTPGGPNSPLHF.

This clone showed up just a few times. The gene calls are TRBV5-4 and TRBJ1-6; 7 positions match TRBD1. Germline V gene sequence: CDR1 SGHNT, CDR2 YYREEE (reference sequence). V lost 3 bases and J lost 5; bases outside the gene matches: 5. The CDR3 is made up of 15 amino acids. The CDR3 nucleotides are TGTGCCAGCAGCTCTAGACAGGGCCATAATTCACCCCTCCACTTT. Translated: CASSSRQGHNSPLHF.

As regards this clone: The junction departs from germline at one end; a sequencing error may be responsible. The CDR3 DNA is TGTGCCAGCAGCTTGGCATCCGGGACAGGGTCTATTTTT. Translation gives CASSLASGTGSIF. V is TRBV5-6 and J is TRBJ1-4; 9 nucleotides agree with TRBD1. Germline CDR1 and CDR2: SGHDT and YYEEEE. The CDR3 is made up of 13 amino acids.

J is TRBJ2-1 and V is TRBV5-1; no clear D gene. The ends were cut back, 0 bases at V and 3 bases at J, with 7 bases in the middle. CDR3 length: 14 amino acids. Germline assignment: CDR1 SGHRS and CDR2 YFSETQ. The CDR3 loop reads CASSLVGVYNEQFF. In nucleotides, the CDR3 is TGCGCCAGCAGCTTGGTAGGAGTCTACAATGAGCAGTTCTTC.

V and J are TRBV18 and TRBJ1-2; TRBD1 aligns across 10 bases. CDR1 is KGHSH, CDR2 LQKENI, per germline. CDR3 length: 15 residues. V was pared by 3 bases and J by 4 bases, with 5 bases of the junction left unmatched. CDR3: CASSPNGQGVYGYTF. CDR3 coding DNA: TGTGCCAGCTCACCCAACGGACAGGGGGTCTATGGCTACACCTTC.

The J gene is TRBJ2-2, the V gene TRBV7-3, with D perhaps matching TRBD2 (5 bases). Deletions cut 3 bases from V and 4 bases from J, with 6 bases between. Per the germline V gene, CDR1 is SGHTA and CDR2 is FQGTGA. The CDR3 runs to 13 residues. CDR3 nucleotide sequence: TGTGCCAGCAGCTTGAGGGCCACCGGGGAGCTGTTTTTT. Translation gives CASSLRATGELFF.

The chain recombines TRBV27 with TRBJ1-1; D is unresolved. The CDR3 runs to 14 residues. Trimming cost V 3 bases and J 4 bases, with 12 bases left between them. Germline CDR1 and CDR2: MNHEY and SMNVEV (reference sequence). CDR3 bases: TGTGCCAGCAGTTTTTCCCGGCGGGGCACTGAAGCTTTCTTT. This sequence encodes CASSFSRRGTEAFF.